This is a list of T cell receptor beta chains from one sample in a study of blood T cell repertoires in COVID-19. Profiled with immunoSEQ multiplex PCR; TCRdb holds only in-frame clones, not every one. This table has 250,000 or so clones, over 75% appearing once. The sequenced sample consisted of PBMCs or T cells enriched from blood (not recorded which). These TCRs come from a middle-aged woman who had been exposed to COVID-19. CDR3s include the opening cysteine and the closing phenylalanine or tryptophan. D genes are given only for firm matches. The size entry is marked missing in some rows and otherwise reads once, few, many or a size class.

TRBD2 NA TRBJ2-5 TRBV6-5 TGTGCCAGCAGTTATCGGGGGGGAGAGACCCAGTACTTC CASSYRGGETQYF
NA NA TRBJ2-2 TRBV7-8 TGTGCCAGCAGCTTTGGAGCCAACACCGGGGAGCTGTTTTTT CASSFGANTGELFF
TRBD1 NA TRBJ2-1 TRBV5-5 TGTGCCAGCAGCTCGGGACAGTCTACAAGGGAGCAGTTCTTC CASSSGQSTREQFF
TRBD1 NA TRBJ1-6 TRBV2 TGTGCCAGCAGGGACCGGGACAGTTTTAATTCACCCCTCCACTTT CASRDRDSFNSPLHF
TRBD1 NA TRBJ1-1 TRBV4-1 TGCGCCAGCAGCCGAATCAGGGGGGAGACTGAAGCTTTCTTT CASSRIRGETEAFF
NA NA TRBJ2-3 TRBV12-3/TRBV12-4 TGTGCCAGCAGCTACGGGGCAGATACGCAGTATTTT CASSYGADTQYF
NA NA TRBJ1-2 TRBV2 TGTGCCAGCAGTGAAGGGACAGACTATGGCTACACCTTC CASSEGTDYGYTF
NA NA TRBJ2-6 TRBV9 TGTGCCAGCAGCGCGTCAGGGTTCGCCGGGGCCAACGTCCTGACTTTC CASSASGFAGANVLTF
TRBD1 few TRBJ1-5 TRBV18 TGTGCCAGCTCACCCCGGACAGGGGAAGGCCAGCCCCAGCATTTT CASSPRTGEGQPQHF
NA NA TRBJ1-6 TRBV7-9 TGTGCCAGCAGCTTTGAGGCCCTTTATAATTCACCCCTCCACTTT CASSFEALYNSPLHF
TRBD1 NA TRBJ1-1 TRBV7-3 TGTGCCAGCAGCTCCGACAGGGACACTGAAGCTTTCTTT CASSSDRDTEAFF
NA NA TRBJ1-6 TRBV19 TGTGCCAGTAGTGAAGGGGGTTTCTATAATTCACCCCTCCACTTT CASSEGGFYNSPLHF
NA NA TRBJ1-1 TRBV6-5 TGTGCCAGCAGGCAATCAGGGGTAAACACTGAAGCTTTCTTT CASRQSGVNTEAFF
NA NA TRBJ1-2 TRBV13 TGTGCCAGCAGCTTACGCGGCGGCACTTCTGGCTACACCTTC CASSLRGGTSGYTF
TRBD2 NA TRBJ2-1 TRBV2 TGTGCCAGCATAGGTACAGCGGGGGACTACAATGAGCAGTTCTTC CASIGTAGDYNEQFF
TRBD2 NA TRBJ2-6 TRBV10-3 TGTGCCACCAATAGCGGGGGAGTACCCTCTGGGGCCAACGTCCTGACTTTC CATNSGGVPSGANVLTF
NA NA TRBJ1-1 TRBV12-3/TRBV12-4 TGTGCCAGCAGCCTCCAGGTGAGCCATGAAGCTTTCTTT CASSLQVSHEAFF
NA NA TRBJ1-2 TRBV28 TGTGCCATAGCTACACCAGGGTGGGATGGCTACACCTTC CAIATPGWDGYTF